The 24 T cell receptor beta chains in this list originate from one sample, sequenced in a study of post-analysis software for immune sequencing data. Notes on the study in general: In patients, about 5 TRBV segments were more frequent than in controls, with TRBV5-6, TRBV5-1 and TRBV20-1 among them.

No antigens are known for them. Each TCR beta cDNA library carried unique molecular identifiers. Each CDR3 protein is one row after TCRdb ran MiXCR on the PCR reads. This sample carries under 200,000 distinct CDR3 sequences, 25% to 30% of them seen once, and the ten largest clones take about 3.4%. Material: blood. These TCRs come from a girl under 18 with multiple sclerosis.

This clonotype was observed a single time. Germline is not matched at one junction end, which may reflect a read error. The rearrangement joins TRBV3-1 to TRBJ2-5; tentatively, D is TRBD2 (5 bases). CDR3 length equals 16 residues. The germline V gene has CDR1 LGHDT and CDR2 YNNKEL (reference sequence). This chain's CDR3 is CTSSQAELLVVETQYF. The DNA of the CDR3 is TGTACCAGCAGCCAAGCCGAACTACTAGTTGTGGAGACCCAGTACTTC.

This clonotype was detected only a few times. V is TRBV7-9 and J is TRBJ1-6; possibly TRBD1 for D (5 bases). There are 14 residues in the CDR3. Germline values: CDR1 SEHNR, CDR2 FQNEAQ (reference sequence). V was pared by 1 base and J by 8 bases, with 9 bases between. CDR3 loop: CASSLDGGYSPLHF. DNA of the CDR3: TGTGCCAGCAGCTTAGACGGGGGTTATTCACCCCTCCACTTT.

A few counts support this clonotype. The CDR3 DNA sequence: TGTGCCAGCAGCCAATTAGGGAACATTGCCACAGATACGCAGTATTTT. Translated: CASSQLGNIATDTQYF. This chain links TRBV3-1 with TRBJ2-3; D not certain. Germline-derived CDR1 and CDR2 are LGHDT and YNNKEL (reference sequence). There are 16 residues in the CDR3. V lost 2 bases and J lost 2, with 14 bases in between.

This clonotype was seen a single time. Being one base from a much bigger clone, this may be a read error. This chain links TRBV29-1 with TRBJ2-7; tentative D call: TRBD2 (7 bases). The DNA end favors TRBJ2-5, so the J call may be wrong. The length of the CDR3 is 13 residues. Germline CDR1 and CDR2: SQVTM and ANQGSEA. Here the CDR3 reads CNVGRGGGETQYF. The CDR3 DNA reads as TGCAACGTTGGGAGGGGAGGGGGAGAGACCCAGTACTTC.

This clonotype was counted only a few times. The chain joins TRBV2 to TRBJ1-1; tentatively, D is TRBD1 (5 bases). Germline V lookup: CDR1 SNHLY, CDR2 FYNNEI. Trimming took off 3 bases at V and 6 bases at J, with 17 bases between the two ends. There are 15 residues in the CDR3. The DNA for the CDR3 is TGTGCCAGCAGTGATAGGGCAGGGCGGAGGTCTGAAGCTTTCTTT. This sequence encodes CASSDRAGRRSEAFF. Full variable domain (missing parts from reference TRBV2 and TRBJ1-1): EPEVTQTPSHQVTQMGQEVILRCVPISNHLYFYWYRQILGQKVEFLVSFYNNEISEKSEIFDDQFSVERPDGSNFTLKIRSTKLEDSAMYFCASSDRAGRRSEAFFGQGTRLTVV.

This clonotype was seen at least ten times. This chain uses TRBV6-1 with TRBJ2-1; possible D gene TRBD1, 5 bases. V lost 6 bases, J lost 0 bases, and 9 bases lay in between. The CDR3 totals 14 residues. Germline V gene sequence: CDR1 MNHNS, CDR2 SASEGT. CDR3 sequence (DNA): TGTGCCAGCAGCCGACAGAGCTCCTACAATGAGCAGTTCTTC. Translation: CASSRQSSYNEQFF.

This sequence joins TRBV7-2 and TRBJ2-7; TRBD2 agrees at 8 bases. Looked up from germline, CDR1 is SGHTA and CDR2 is FQGNSA. The trim removed 8 bases at V and 0 bases at J, leaving 6 bases unmatched. This CDR3 is built from 14 residues. DNA of the CDR3: TGTGCCAGCGGGCGGGAGGCTTCCTCCTACGAGCAGTACTTC. Its protein is CASGREASSYEQYF.

The genes are TRBV12-3 or TRBV12-4 and TRBJ2-3, with 8 bases matching TRBD1. V gave up 6 bases and J gave up 4 bases; unmatched junction bases: 12. CDR3 length: 16 amino acids. The CDR3 reads CASSLDRGLIADTQYF. The CDR3 DNA reads as TGTGCCAGCAGCCTAGACAGGGGCCTGATCGCAGATACGCAGTATTTT.

This clonotype was detected a few times. The chain employs TRBV5-1 and TRBJ2-5; D call uncertain. The V gene's germline CDR1 is SGHRS and CDR2 YFSETQ. The CDR3 is made up of 13 amino acids. V gave up 0 bases and J gave up 4 bases, with 7 bases separating them. CDR3 bases: TGCGCCAGCAGCTTGGTCTCTCGAGAGACCCAGTACTTC. Translated: CASSLVSRETQYF. Looking up the rest from reference TRBV5-1 and TRBJ2-5 gives the full variable domain: KAGVTQTPRYLIKTRGQQVTLSCSPISGHRSVSWYQQTPGQGLQFLFEYFSETQRNKGNFPGRFSGRQFSNSRSEMNVSTLELGDSALYLCASSLVSRETQYFGPGTRLLVL.

The gene calls are TRBV15 and TRBJ1-2; D is ambiguous. The CDR3 sequence is 15 residues long. Germline CDR1 reads LNHNV; CDR2 reads YYDKDF (reference sequence). V was clipped by 5 bases and J by 1 base, with 14 bases between them. CDR3 bases: TGTGCCACCAGCGCAACCACGGGAATTAACTATGGCTACACCTTC. As protein: CATSATTGINYGYTF.

As to this clonotype: One junction end disagrees with the germline gene, perhaps due to a read error. J is TRBJ1-2 and V is TRBV6-1; D is ambiguous. The CDR3 consists of 10 residues. In germline, CDR1 is MNHNS, CDR2 SASEGT. CDR3 sequence reads: CASSEFWYTF. In DNA form, the CDR3 reads TGTGCCAGTAGTGAATTCTGGTACACCTTC.

This clonotype was detected only a few times. This chain uses TRBV9 with TRBJ1-1; TRBD1 agrees at 7 bases. The CDR3 covers 13 residues. V was clipped by 3 bases and J by 1 base; unmatched bases: 0. Germline V lookup: CDR1 SGDLS, CDR2 YYNGEE. The CDR3 DNA reads as TGTGCCAGCAGCGCAGGGGGGAACACTGAAGCTTTCTTT. It translates to CASSAGGNTEAFF.

Comment on this clonotype: A much larger clone lies a single base off, so this may be a read error. This chain joins TRBV20-1 and TRBJ2-5, with 10 bases that match TRBD2. With V trimmed by 0 bases and J by 11 bases, 18 bases remained unmatched. The CDR3 spans 17 residues. Germline CDR1 reads DFQATT; CDR2 reads SNEGSKA (reference sequence). This CDR3 reads CSARDRERGGFWGEQYF. The CDR3 DNA sequence: TGCAGTGCTAGAGATCGTGAGCGGGGGGGCTTTTGGGGTGAGCAGTACTTC.

A remark on this clonotype: A read error is possible here, since a much larger clone lies one base away. The chain recombines TRBV12-3 or TRBV12-4 with TRBJ2-1, with TRBD2 matching over 7 bases. J was trimmed by 4 bases and V by 0 bases; bases with no gene match: 3. The CDR3 consists of 15 residues. The CDR3 spells CASSLAQREYNEQFF. The CDR3 DNA follows: TGTGCCAGCAGTTTAGCACAGCGGGAATACAATGAGCAGTTCTTC.

This clonotype was counted only a few times. The conserved closing phenylalanine or tryptophan is absent in this CDR3, likely reflecting a read error. V is TRBV5-1 and J is TRBJ2-7; TRBD1 matches 9 bases. The V segment lost 4 bases and the J segment 2 bases; nucleotides outside the gene matches: 7. Germline CDR1 and CDR2: SGHRS and YFSETQ. The CDR3 length is 15 residues. The CDR3 coding sequence is TGCGCCAGCAGCCCGACGACAGGGGGAACCTACGAGCAGTACTTA. Translated, it gives CASSPTTGGTYEQYL.

With respect to this clonotype: A read error may produce the germline difference seen at one junction end. This chain links TRBV7-8 with TRBJ2-1, with 7 bases identical to TRBD2. This CDR3 region has 17 residues. Germline assignment: CDR1 SGHVS and CDR2 FQNEAQ. The CDR3 loop is CACSLAPLAPSYNEQFF. CDR3 DNA sequence: TGTGCCTGCAGCTTAGCCCCACTAGCGCCAAGCTACAATGAGCAGTTCTTC.

This clonotype was recorded at least ten times. The CDR3 nucleotides read TGTGCCAGCAGCATAAGAACAGGGGAACGCTATGGCTACACCTTC. Translating it yields CASSIRTGERYGYTF. The chain recombines TRBV7-9 with TRBJ1-2; TRBD1 aligns across 7 bases. V lost 5 bases and J lost 4; bases outside the gene matches: 10. This CDR3 has 15 amino acids. CDR1 is SEHNR and CDR2 is FQNEAQ in the germline V gene (reference sequence).

There are a few counts of this clonotype. The chain has TRBV7-6 and TRBJ1-1, with 7 positions matching TRBD1. Looked up from germline, CDR1 is SGHVS and CDR2 is FNYEAQ. The V and J ends lost 4 bases and 1 base, in that order; junction bases with no gene match: 3. The CDR3 is 14 amino acids. CDR3 protein: CASSSNRGNTEAFF. In DNA form, the CDR3 reads TGTGCCAGCAGCTCAAACAGGGGGAACACTGAAGCTTTCTTT.

This clonotype appeared a few times. J is TRBJ2-5 and V is TRBV5-1; TRBD1 matches 9 bases. Per the germline V gene, CDR1 is SGHRS and CDR2 is YFSETQ. The CDR3 loop spans 16 amino acids. The ends lost 0 bases at V and 11 bases at J; junction bases unmatched: 14. The CDR3 loop reads CASSLAQPGQGNEQYF. The CDR3 DNA reads TGCGCCAGCAGCTTGGCCCAACCCGGACAGGGGAATGAGCAGTACTTC.

This clonotype was counted a few times. The V call is TRBV6-2 or TRBV6-3, the J call TRBJ1-2; D gene uncertain. Trimming took off 6 bases at V and 3 bases at J, with 11 bases between the two ends. This CDR3 region has 13 residues. Germline lookup yields CDR1 MNHEY and CDR2 SVGEGT. The CDR3 DNA reads as TGTGCCAGCAGCCCGACGGGTGACTATGGCTACACCTTC. Protein product: CASSPTGDYGYTF.

There are many counts of this clonotype. This rearrangement joins TRBV20-1 to TRBJ2-5; no clear D. In germline, CDR1 is DFQATT, CDR2 SNEGSKA (reference sequence). Trimming stripped 3 bases from V and 2 bases from J, with 4 bases between. This CDR3 has 11 amino acids. The CDR3 protein is CSASRQETQYF. The DNA for the CDR3 is TGCAGTGCTAGCCGACAAGAGACCCAGTACTTC.

This clonotype turned up a few times. The chain couples TRBV5-1 to TRBJ1-2; 7 nucleotides align to TRBD1. The CDR3 spans 15 residues. Germline lookup yields CDR1 SGHRS and CDR2 YFSETQ. The V and J ends lost 7 bases and 5 bases, in that order; junction bases with no gene match: 14. CDR3 sequence: CASGTRDAGGYGYTF. CDR3 bases: TGCGCCAGCGGCACCCGGGACGCAGGGGGTTATGGCTACACCTTC.

Turning to this clonotype: A much larger clone is a single base away; this may be a read error. CDR3: CASSQVRGSDPQFF. As DNA, the CDR3 is TGCGCCAGCAGCCAAGTAAGAGGCAGCGATCCGCAGTTCTTC. The rearrangement links TRBV4-1 to TRBJ2-1; no reliable D call. V lost 1 base and J lost 12, with 16 bases in between. This CDR3 has 14 residues. The germline gives CDR1 MGHRA, CDR2 YSYEKL.

This chain links TRBV5-1 with TRBJ2-5; TRBD1 matches at 8 bases. CDR1 and CDR2 (germline): SGHRS, YFSETQ. The CDR3 has 13 amino acids. The trim removed 5 bases at V and 2 bases at J, leaving 2 bases unmatched. In DNA, the CDR3 is TGCGCCAGCAGGAGGACAGGGCAAGAGACCCAGTACTTC. Translation: CASRRTGQETQYF. The full variable domain, with the rest looked up from reference TRBV5-1 and TRBJ2-5, is KAGVTQTPRYLIKTRGQQVTLSCSPISGHRSVSWYQQTPGQGLQFLFEYFSETQRNKGNFPGRFSGRQFSNSRSEMNVSTLELGDSALYLCASRRTGQETQYFGPGTRLLVL.